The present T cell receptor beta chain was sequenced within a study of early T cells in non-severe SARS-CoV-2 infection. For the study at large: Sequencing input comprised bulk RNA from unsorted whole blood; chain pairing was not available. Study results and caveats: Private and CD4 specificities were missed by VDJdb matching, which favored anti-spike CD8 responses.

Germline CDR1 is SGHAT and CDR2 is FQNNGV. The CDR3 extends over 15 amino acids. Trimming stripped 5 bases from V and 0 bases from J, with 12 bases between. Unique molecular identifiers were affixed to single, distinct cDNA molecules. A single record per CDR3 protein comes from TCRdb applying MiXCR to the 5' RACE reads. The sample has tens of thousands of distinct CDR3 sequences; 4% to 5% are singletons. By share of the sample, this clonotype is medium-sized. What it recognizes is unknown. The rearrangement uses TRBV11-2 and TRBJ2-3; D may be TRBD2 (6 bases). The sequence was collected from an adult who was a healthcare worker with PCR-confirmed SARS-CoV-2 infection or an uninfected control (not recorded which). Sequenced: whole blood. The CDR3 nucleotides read TGTGCCAGCAGCCCGTCCGGGACTAGCACAGATACGCAGTATTTT. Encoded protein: CASSPSGTSTDTQYF.